The present T cell receptor (beta chain) was sequenced within a study of OX40 agonist ivuxolimab in advanced cancers. The study's findings and limits: More expanded clones were seen, on average, in CD8+ T cells than in CD4+.

With respect to this clone: No antigen is known for it. Other DNA sequences of this sample code for an identical CDR3.

The germline gives CDR1 SGHTA, CDR2 FQGNSA. V was clipped by 4 bases and J by 7 bases, with 17 bases between them. The CDR3 contains 14 residues. TCRdb's table, derived via immunoSEQ multiplex PCR, lists solely in-frame clones and lacks some. The sample consists of around 72,000 clones, about 89% of them appearing once. Sequencing was performed on CD4+ or CD8+ T cells sorted from blood, taken in a trial of the OX40 agonist ivuxolimab. The V and J genes are TRBV7-2 and TRBJ2-7, with D possibly TRBD2 on 7 matching bases. This TCR was sampled from an adult with an advanced solid tumor such as melanoma, head and neck, liver or kidney cancer. DNA for the CDR3: TGTGCCAGCAGCTCCCCGGGGGGCCCGTATGAGCAGTACTTC. Translating it yields CASSSPGGPYEQYF.